This T cell receptor beta chain derives from a study of blood T cell repertoires in COVID-19. Assay: immunoSEQ multiplex PCR; the TCRdb copy retains only in-frame clones and omits some. Of tens of thousands of clones listed, 86% are singletons. The CDR3 has 14 residues. The ends lost 4 bases at V and 2 bases at J; junction bases unmatched: 4. Germline V lookup: CDR1 SGHRS, CDR2 YFSETQ. The chain has TRBV5-1 and TRBJ1-2; 8 bases align to TRBD1. The TCR sequence derives from a man aged 65 to 79 with active COVID-19. What was sequenced was peripheral blood. The CDR3 sequence: CASSNRTGNYGYTF. The CDR3 DNA is TGCGCCAGCAGCAATAGGACAGGGAACTATGGCTACACCTTC.